Listed below are T cell receptor beta chains from one sample, sequenced in a study of T-cell memory formation after mild COVID-19. TCRdb analysed the 5' RACE reads with MiXCR anew, one entry per CDR3 protein. The sample yields hundreds of thousands of distinct CDR3 sequences, about 20% seen once. Sequenced input: PBMCs or a T cell subset sorted from them (not recorded which). These TCRs come from an adult woman who had mild COVID-19 (a few samples of this study predate the infection). Cell type and time point are not known. The CDR3 runs from the conserved cysteine through the conserved F or W. The D gene is left open where the match is weak. Expanded clones are given a class, and other clones once, few, many or no size at all.

v_call,clone_size,j_call,d_call,cdr3_nt,cdr3_aa
TRBV18,few,TRBJ1-3,.,TGTGCCAGCTCACCAACCAGTGCTAATGGAAACACCATATATTTT,CASSPTSANGNTIYF
TRBV14,few,TRBJ1-4,.,TGTGCCAGCAGCCGTGGACGGGGAGTGAATGAAAAACTGTTTTTT,CASSRGRGVNEKLFF
TRBV7-9,.,TRBJ2-5,.,TGTGCCAGCAGCCGGGGGACAGCCCAAGAGACCCAGTACTTC,CASSRGTAQETQYF
TRBV25-1,few,TRBJ1-2,.,TGTGCCAGCAGTCCCAGACATAACTATGGCTACACCTTC,CASSPRHNYGYTF
TRBV5-1,few,TRBJ1-1,TRBD1,TGCGCCAGCAGCAGACAGGGGGCCAACACTGAAGCTTTCTTT,CASSRQGANTEAFF
TRBV11-3,.,TRBJ2-3,.,TGTGCCAGCGGAGGGGGTCGTGTGCCAGATACGCAGTATTTT,CASGGGRVPDTQYF
TRBV10-2,.,TRBJ1-1,.,TGCGCCAGCAGTGCCACGGAGGTGACTGAAGCTTTCTTT,CASSATEVTEAFF
TRBV7-3,few,TRBJ2-5,TRBD2,TGTGCCAGCAGCTTAAAGGGGCTAGCGGGAGAGGAGACCCAGTACTTC,CASSLKGLAGEETQYF
TRBV5-1,few,TRBJ2-1,TRBD1,TGCGCCAGCAGCCGACAGGGGGGGACCTACAATGAGCAGTTCTTC,CASSRQGGTYNEQFF
TRBV7-2,.,TRBJ2-1,.,TGTGCCAGCAGCTTAGACGGGGGCGACTACAATGAGCAGTTCTTC,CASSLDGGDYNEQFF
TRBV5-1,few,TRBJ1-2,.,TGCGCCAGCCAACAGGGATGGAATCGGAACTATGGCTACACCTTC,CASQQGWNRNYGYTF
TRBV29-1,.,TRBJ2-5,.,TGCAGCGTTGAAAGGGGGGGTGAGACCCAGTACTTC,CSVERGGETQYF
TRBV11-2,.,TRBJ2-5,TRBD1,TGTGCCAGCAGCCCCCGGGACAGGGGGACAGGGGGGACCCAGTACTTC,CASSPRDRGTGGTQYF
TRBV7-9,few,TRBJ2-1,TRBD2,TGTGCCAGCAGCTCTGGGACTAGCGGGAGGGCCGACAATGAGCAGTTCTTC,CASSSGTSGRADNEQFF
TRBV20-1,.,TRBJ2-1,TRBD2,TGCAGTGCTAGATCTCGAGCGGGAGGACTCTACAATGAGCAGTTCTTC,CSARSRAGGLYNEQFF
TRBV29-1,few,TRBJ2-5,.,TGCAGCGTTGAGTTTGCCGGACGACAAGAGACCCAGTACTTC,CSVEFAGRQETQYF
TRBV7-8,.,TRBJ1-1,.,TGTGCCAGCAGCCCGACCACAGGGAACACTGAAGCTTTCTTT,CASSPTTGNTEAFF
TRBV29-1,few,TRBJ2-3,.,TGCAGCGTTGGTCCGTCAGATACGCAGTATTTT,CSVGPSDTQYF
TRBV7-2,.,TRBJ1-6,.,TGTGCCAGCACTCTATCGGGCAGTGGCAATTCACCCCTCCACTTT,CASTLSGSGNSPLHF
TRBV12-3/TRBV12-4,.,TRBJ1-1,.,TGTGCCAGCAGTTTGGCGTGGCAGGGCGGAGCTTTCTTT,CASSLAWQGGAFF
TRBV9,few,TRBJ2-1,.,TGTGCCAGCAGCGTAGTAACGGGAATGACGGGGCGCGATGAGCAGTTCTTC,CASSVVTGMTGRDEQFF
TRBV5-1,few,TRBJ2-2,.,TGCGCCAGCAGCTTATTTGCCGGGGAGCTGTTTTTT,CASSLFAGELFF
TRBV29-1,few,TRBJ2-1,TRBD2,TGCAGCGTTGAAGAGGGGCGGGGGGCCCTCAATGAGCAGTTCTTC,CSVEEGRGALNEQFF
TRBV24-1,.,TRBJ2-2,.,TGTGCCACCAGTGGTATCTGGACCGGGGAGCTGTTTTTT,CATSGIWTGELFF
TRBV18,.,TRBJ2-3,TRBD2,TGTGCCAGCTCACAGATAGCGGGAGGAGGCACAGATACGCAGTATTTT,CASSQIAGGGTDTQYF
TRBV7-3,.,TRBJ2-2,.,TGTGCCAGCAGTTACACTATGGCGGCCGGGGAGCTGTTTTTT,CASSYTMAAGELFF
TRBV10-3,many,TRBJ2-1,.,TGTGCCGCCCTACCAGGGAAGGGCTACAATGAGCAGTTCTTC,CAALPGKGYNEQFF
TRBV29-1,.,TRBJ2-3,TRBD1,TGCAGCGGTGCGAGAGGGGGCCCGACAGATACGCAGTATTTT,CSGARGGPTDTQYF
TRBV28,.,TRBJ2-7,.,TGTGCCTCACACGACCAACGAGGGCAGTACTTC,CASHDQRGQYF